Reported below is one T cell receptor beta chain. Its antigen is unknown. Primers for the PCR totalled 60 Vbeta and 13 Jbeta. Profiling relied on immunoSEQ multiplex PCR, and the TCRdb table lists in-frame clones only, not all of them. The data show some 150,000 clones, roughly 76% seen once. The data were taken from a study of cytomegalovirus exposure and HLA in healthy donors. Study conclusions and caveats: In an earlier analysis, about 87% or about 30%: the productive usage of most TCR beta V segments. Testing in vitro showed a few CMV-associated chains specific for CMV antigens.

This CDR3 is 14 amino acids long. V shed 6 bases and J shed 1 base, with 11 bases lying between them. CDR1 LNHDA and CDR2 SQIVND come from the germline V gene (reference sequence). This receptor was obtained from a woman between 50 and 59 years old in good health and CMV-seronegative. Input material: PBMCs. The chain is built from TRBV19 and TRBJ2-3; D is unresolved. Here the CDR3 reads CASRRKVGTDTQYF. As DNA, the CDR3 is TGTGCCAGTAGGAGGAAAGTCGGCACAGATACGCAGTATTTT.